The T cell receptor beta chain under discussion was sequenced for a study of blood T cell repertoires in COVID-19. Looking at the study overall: Sites in the United States, Italy and Spain provided acute and convalescent COVID-19 samples.

Germline trimming cut 7 bases from V and 3 bases from J; bases unmatched to any gene: 3. Germline V gene sequence: CDR1 LNHDA, CDR2 SQIVND (reference sequence). The CDR3 length is 14 residues. The repertoire was sequenced with immunoSEQ multiplex PCR; TCRdb's copy has only in-frame clones and lacks some. Of under 300,000 clones in the sample, just under 85% are singletons; the top ten hold around 6.8%. Sequencing was done on a sample of peripheral blood. This TCR was sampled from a woman aged 55-69 years with active or convalescent COVID-19. V gene TRBV19 combines with J gene TRBJ1-4; 9 bases line up with TRBD1. CDR3 sequence (DNA): TGTGCCAGTACCCGGGACAGGGCTAATGAAAAACTGTTTTTT. Protein: CASTRDRANEKLFF.